These 21 T cell receptor beta chains share one sample of origin, sequenced in a study of siplizumab effects on memory and regulatory T cells. The protocol was immunoSEQ multiplex PCR, while the TCRdb copy is restricted to in-frame clones and leaves out a portion. Of around 97,000 clones listed, about 94% are singletons. Input material: non-Treg CD4+ T cells sorted from blood. The receptor set was obtained from a human donor in good health.

The genes are TRBV5-8 and TRBJ2-5, with 7 positions matching TRBD1. The J call is uncertain, as TRBJ2-7 better fits the DNA end. Germline CDR1 reads SGHTS; CDR2 reads YDEGEE. The CDR3 extends over 14 amino acids. CDR3 nucleotide sequence: TGTGCCAGCAGCTTGTACAGGGGATCCTACGAGCAGTACTTC. It yields the protein CASSLYRGSYEQYF.

V gene TRBV19 combines with J gene TRBJ1-5, with TRBD1 identical over 7 bases. Germline trimming cut 7 bases from V and 2 bases from J; bases unmatched to any gene: 2. CDR3 length: 13 residues. Looked up from germline, CDR1 is LNHDA and CDR2 is SQIVND (reference sequence). The CDR3 loop reads CASNDRGNQPQHF. CDR3 nucleotides: TGTGCCAGTAATGACAGGGGCAATCAGCCCCAGCATTTT.

The V and J genes are TRBV28 and TRBJ2-5; 9 bases map to TRBD2. J was trimmed by 3 bases and V by 6 bases; bases with no gene match: 8. This CDR3 comprises 15 residues. Germline V gives CDR1 MDHEN, CDR2 SYDVKM. In DNA, the CDR3 is TGTGCCAGCAGCGTTCCGCTAGCGGGGAAAGAGACCCAGTACTTC. It translates to CASSVPLAGKETQYF.

The V and J genes are TRBV9 and TRBJ1-5; D call uncertain. Germline V CDR1 and CDR2: SGDLS, YYNGEE. V lost 0 bases, J lost 0 bases, and 7 bases lay in between. The CDR3 consists of 15 residues. CDR3 in amino acids: CASSVDGYSNQPQHF. CDR3 DNA sequence: TGTGCCAGCAGCGTAGACGGATATAGCAATCAGCCCCAGCATTTT. The full variable domain, with the rest looked up from reference TRBV9 and TRBJ1-5, is DSGVTQTPKHLITATGQRVTLRCSPRSGDLSVYWYQQSLDQGLQFLIQYYNGEERAKGNILERFSAQQFPDLHSELNLSSLELGDSALYFCASSVDGYSNQPQHFGDGTRLSIL.

The chain combines TRBV30 with TRBJ2-1; the D gene is possibly TRBD1 (5 bases). V lost 2 bases and J lost 6, with 8 bases in between. Germline values: CDR1 GTSNPN, CDR2 SVGIG (reference sequence). The CDR3 is made up of 12 amino acids. CDR3 protein: CAWSTGVNEQFF. The CDR3 DNA reads as TGTGCCTGGAGTACAGGAGTCAATGAGCAGTTCTTC.

The chain has TRBV15 and TRBJ1-4; D may be TRBD1 (5 bases). V was clipped by 6 bases and J by 4 bases, with 15 bases between them. Looked up from germline, CDR1 is LNHNV and CDR2 is YYDKDF (reference sequence). The CDR3 has 15 amino acids. CDR3 in DNA: TGTGCCACCAGACGACAGCTGGGCCTTAATGAAAAACTGTTTTTT. Its translation: CATRRQLGLNEKLFF.

This sequence joins TRBV6-5 and TRBJ1-3; D might be TRBD1 (6 bases). The germline V and J ends were trimmed by 4 bases and 0 bases, with 10 bases remaining between them. CDR3 length equals 15 residues. CDR1 MNHEY and CDR2 SVGAGI come from the germline V gene. The CDR3 nucleotides read TGTGCCAGCAGTTCTCCGGACAGCTCTGGAAACACCATATATTTT. Translating gives CASSSPDSSGNTIYF.

The genes are TRBV6-5 and TRBJ1-1; 7 nucleotides agree with TRBD1. CDR1 and CDR2 (germline): MNHEY, SVGAGI. The CDR3 contains 15 residues. The trim removed 5 bases at V and 0 bases at J, leaving 6 bases unmatched. For the CDR3, the DNA is TGTGCCAGCAGTGCAGACAGGGCCATGAACACTGAAGCTTTCTTT. Encoded protein: CASSADRAMNTEAFF.

The gene calls are TRBV19 and TRBJ2-7, with TRBD2 matching over 7 bases. With V trimmed by 7 bases and J by 1 base, 7 bases remained unmatched. Germline CDR1 LNHDA, CDR2 SQIVND (reference sequence). The CDR3 runs 14 residues. The CDR3 region has the DNA TGTGCCAGTAACACGGGAGGTCCTTCCTACGAGCAGTACTTC. It specifies CASNTGGPSYEQYF.

V and J are TRBV4-1 and TRBJ1-5, with unresolved D. V was cut by 1 base and J by 4 bases, with 8 bases left in between. CDR3 length: 14 amino acids. Germline assignment: CDR1 MGHRA and CDR2 YSYEKL. In DNA, the CDR3 is TGCGCCAGCAGCCAAGGGAACGGGAATCAGCCCCAGCATTTT. This sequence encodes CASSQGNGNQPQHF.

This chain joins TRBV30 and TRBJ2-7, with D perhaps TRBD1 (6 bases). The CDR3 totals 13 residues. Germline V gives CDR1 GTSNPN, CDR2 SVGIG (reference sequence). V was clipped by 3 bases and J by 1 base, with 10 bases between them. The DNA of the CDR3 is TGTGCCTGGAGCGAGGGGGTATCCTACGAGCAGTACTTC. It translates to CAWSEGVSYEQYF.

This clone was seen just once. J is TRBJ2-5 and V is TRBV5-1; TRBD2 aligns across 7 bases. Germline trimming cut 0 bases from V and 3 bases from J; bases unmatched to any gene: 5. Germline assignment: CDR1 SGHRS and CDR2 YFSETQ. The CDR3 extends over 15 amino acids. The CDR3 reads CASSLDGLVKETQYF. DNA for the CDR3: TGCGCCAGCAGCTTGGACGGACTAGTAAAAGAGACCCAGTACTTC.

The rearrangement uses TRBV6-5 and TRBJ2-6; maybe TRBD1 (6 bases). The CDR3 extends over 15 amino acids. V lost 7 bases, J lost 10 bases, and 20 bases lay in between. Per germline, CDR1 MNHEY and CDR2 SVGAGI. The CDR3 DNA reads TGTGCCAGCAATGACCGCGTCGGGACAAAGAACGTCCTGACTTTC. Amino acid sequence: CASNDRVGTKNVLTF.

The chain employs TRBV11-3 and TRBJ2-3; D is unresolved. This CDR3 has 14 amino acids. V was cut by 5 bases and J by 0 bases, with 9 bases left in between. From germline, CDR1 is SGHNT and CDR2 YENEEA. The CDR3: CASSQFSSTDTQYF. CDR3 DNA sequence: TGTGCCAGCAGCCAATTTAGCAGCACAGATACGCAGTATTTT.

J is TRBJ2-7 and V is TRBV6-5, with TRBD1 matching over 8 bases. With V trimmed by 2 bases and J by 1 base, 4 bases remained unmatched. CDR3 length equals 15 residues. Germline loops: CDR1 MNHEY, CDR2 SVGAGI. The CDR3 sequence: CASSYGGTGSYEQYF. CDR3 coding DNA: TGTGCCAGCAGTTACGGGGGGACAGGATCCTACGAGCAGTACTTC.

The V gene is TRBV27, the J gene TRBJ2-3, with 12 bases that match TRBD2. The CDR3 is 18 residues long. V shed 4 bases and J 2 bases; nucleotides not matched to a gene: 10. The germline CDR1 and CDR2 sequences are MNHEY and SMNVEV (reference sequence). As DNA, the CDR3 is TGTGCCAGCAGTTCCCAAAGGACTAGCGGGACGCCCACAGATACGCAGTATTTT. Its translation is CASSSQRTSGTPTDTQYF.

This clone was counted a single time. V gene TRBV4-2 combines with J gene TRBJ2-7; tentatively, D is TRBD2 (6 bases). The ends were cut back, 3 bases at V and 1 base at J, with 16 bases in the middle. CDR1 is LGHNA and CDR2 is YNFKEQ in the germline V gene. The CDR3 runs 16 residues. The DNA for the CDR3 is TGTGCCAGCAGCCACCCCTCGGGGGTACTATCCTACGAGCAGTACTTC. As protein: CASSHPSGVLSYEQYF.

V gene TRBV2 combines with J gene TRBJ2-5; D gene unclear. The CDR3 is 13 residues long. Germline V gives CDR1 SNHLY, CDR2 FYNNEI. V was clipped by 0 bases and J by 4 bases, with 6 bases between them. Written as DNA, the CDR3 is TGTGCCAGCAGTGAAGCGAACGTAGAGACCCAGTACTTC. Translated, it gives CASSEANVETQYF.

DNA for the CDR3: TGCGCCAGCAGAGGGGGGGCGGTCGGGACTAATGAGCAGTTCTTC. The encoded protein is CASRGGAVGTNEQFF. The chain is built from TRBV5-1 and TRBJ2-1; D might be TRBD2 (7 bases). The CDR3 loop spans 15 amino acids. V lost 5 bases and J lost 7, with 19 bases in between. CDR1 and CDR2 from the germline V gene are SGHRS and YFSETQ.

The chain links TRBV6-4 to TRBJ1-2; D unclear. Between the trimmed V and J ends, which lost 8 bases and 8 bases, there was a span of 18 bases. Germline V gene sequence: CDR1 MRHNA, CDR2 SNTAGT. The length of the CDR3 is 13 residues. The CDR3 loop is CASRQDETGGYTF. CDR3 DNA sequence: TGTGCCAGCCGACAAGATGAGACGGGCGGCTACACCTTC.

The chain uses TRBV28 and TRBJ2-7; TRBD1 aligns across 8 bases. Germline CDR1 reads MDHEN; CDR2 reads SYDVKM. The CDR3 covers 15 residues. The V gene end was trimmed by 4 bases and the J gene end by 3 bases; junction bases not matched to a gene: 8. In DNA form, the CDR3 reads TGTGCCAGCAGTTATGGCCCCGACAGGGGCTACGAGCAGTACTTC. Translation gives CASSYGPDRGYEQYF.